This T cell receptor (beta chain) was captured by sequencing in a study of T cells in Graves' hyperthyroidism and ophthalmopathy. Broader study findings: Most clonotypes expanded in the thyroid (above 0.001) were also present in blood.

V was clipped by 1 base and J by 0 bases, with 18 bases between them. Looked up from germline, CDR1 is MDHEN and CDR2 is SYDVKM. This CDR3 has 18 amino acids. Using RNA transcripts as the source, TCR beta CDR3 regions were amplified. In the first-round RT-PCR of the TCR CDR3, the HTBI primer set was used. TCRdb itself ran the multiplex PCR reads through MiXCR, one entry per CDR3 protein. The data hold over 500,000 distinct CDR3 sequences, with 16% observed a single time. This clonotype was observed at least ten times. Antigen unknown. Ophthalmopathy cases scored 3 or more on the Clinical Activity Score and 4 or more on NOSPECS grade, with duration below 3 months.

The receptor was isolated from a young woman with Graves' ophthalmopathy. This chain links TRBV28 with TRBJ1-1; D perhaps matches TRBD1 (6 bases). The specimen was blood. In DNA, the CDR3 is TGTGCCAGCAGTTTATCTGTGGCAGGGGTTGGGATGAACACTGAAGCTTTCTTT. Protein product: CASSLSVAGVGMNTEAFF.